A selection of T cell receptor beta chains follows, all from one sample in a study of cytomegalovirus exposure and HLA in healthy donors. Sequencing used immunoSEQ multiplex PCR; TCRdb keeps in-frame clones, though not all of them. Of about 130,000 clones listed, over 65% are singletons. Sequencing was performed on PBMCs. These receptors were taken from a man in his fifties in good health and CMV-seronegative. CDR3s include the opening cysteine and the closing phenylalanine or tryptophan. D genes are given only for firm matches. Where a row states a size, it is once, few, many or the class of an expanded clone; other rows omit it.

TRBV29-1	TRBD1	.	TRBJ2-2	14	TGCAGCGTTAACGACAGGGAACGGACCGGGGAGCTGTTTTTT	CSVNDRERTGELFF
TRBV7-2	.	.	TRBJ2-3	12	TGTGCCAGCAGCTACCTAACAGATACGCAGTATTTT	CASSYLTDTQYF
TRBV11-3	.	.	TRBJ2-1	14	TGTGCCAGCAGCTTAGACGGCGGTTACAATGAGCAGTTCTTC	CASSLDGGYNEQFF
TRBV2	TRBD1	.	TRBJ1-6	14	TGTGCCAGCAGTATTGGACAGGGTTATTCACCCCTCCACTTT	CASSIGQGYSPLHF
TRBV27	TRBD2	.	TRBJ2-3	17	TGTGCCAGCAGTTTCCTTCCCGGACTAGCGGGACGCGGTACGCAGTATTTT	CASSFLPGLAGRGTQYF
TRBV11-1	.	.	TRBJ2-1	16	TGTGCCAGCAGTCGGGTAGGGGGAAGAGGATTGAATGAGCAGTTCTTC	CASSRVGGRGLNEQFF
TRBV12-5	TRBD2	.	TRBJ2-1	16	TGTGCTAGTGGCCCTACGGGACTAGCGGGAGTGTATGAGCAGTTCTTC	CASGPTGLAGVYEQFF
TRBV19	.	.	TRBJ2-2	15	TGTGCCAGTAGTATAAGGCGGGGGAACACCGGGGAGCTGTTTTTT	CASSIRRGNTGELFF
TRBV5-1	TRBD2	.	TRBJ2-1	20	TGCGCCAGCAGCTTGGCCGTCGGGACTAGCGGCTCTGTTACCTACAATGAGCAGTTCTTC	CASSLAVGTSGSVTYNEQFF
TRBV2	TRBD2	.	TRBJ2-3	13	TGTGCCAGCATGCCGCGGGGGGCAGATACGCAGTATTTT	CASMPRGADTQYF
TRBV6-6	TRBD2	few	TRBJ2-7	15	TGTGCCAGCAGTCCTCTAGGGAGCGGGAACCACGAGCAGTACTTC	CASSPLGSGNHEQYF
TRBV29-1	.	few	TRBJ2-5	12	TGCAGCGTTGCCAGCGGCCAAGAGACCCAGTACTTC	CSVASGQETQYF
TRBV2	.	.	TRBJ2-5	14	TGTGCCAGCAGTTCCACTAGTCCCAGGGAGACCCAGTACTTC	CASSSTSPRETQYF
TRBV7-8	TRBD2	.	TRBJ2-6	19	TGTGCCAGCAGCTTTACTAGCGGGAGCTGGAGCTCTGGGGCCAACGTCCTGACTTTC	CASSFTSGSWSSGANVLTF
TRBV29-1	TRBD1	.	TRBJ1-2	13	TGCAGCGTAATACAGGGGGGAAACTATGGCTACACCTTC	CSVIQGGNYGYTF
TRBV7-9	TRBD2	.	TRBJ2-5	15	TGTGCCAGCAGCCTACTAGCGGGAGGGGCTGAGACCCAGTACTTC	CASSLLAGGAETQYF
TRBV5-6	.	.	TRBJ2-3	15	TGTGCCAGCAGCTTGGGCGGGTCTAGCACAGATACGCAGTATTTT	CASSLGGSSTDTQYF
TRBV19	TRBD2	once	TRBJ2-3	16	TGTGCCAGTAGTACAACTAGCGGGAGTATGGTAGATACGCAGTATTTT	CASSTTSGSMVDTQYF
TRBV12-5	.	.	TRBJ2-5	13	TGTGCTAGTTCGAGAAGCGGCGAAGAGACCCAGTACTTC	CASSRSGEETQYF
TRBV28	TRBD1	.	TRBJ1-4	15	TGTGCCAGCAGTCCCTTGGACAGGGGAGGTGAAAAACTGTTTTTT	CASSPLDRGGEKLFF
TRBV7-2	.	.	TRBJ2-7	15	TGTGCCAGCAGCCCCGGGACATTCATCTCCTACGAGCAGTACTTC	CASSPGTFISYEQYF
TRBV28	TRBD1	.	TRBJ2-2	16	TGTGCCAGCAGTCTGGGACAGGGTGCCGGCACCGGGGAGCTGTTTTTT	CASSLGQGAGTGELFF
TRBV2	TRBD1	.	TRBJ1-5	14	TGTGCCAGCAGCGCCAGGGGGGAGAGGCAGCCCCAGCATTTT	CASSARGERQPQHF
TRBV7-2	TRBD2	.	TRBJ2-7	13	TGTGCCAGCAGCGGAGCGGGGGGCTACGAGCAGTACTTC	CASSGAGGYEQYF
TRBV5-4	TRBD2	medium-sized	TRBJ2-7	14	TGTGCCAGCAGCAGACTAGCGGGAGTCTCCGAGCAGTACTTC	CASSRLAGVSEQYF
TRBV2	.	.	TRBJ1-3	14	TGTGCCAGCAGTGTAATAAACTCTGGAAACACCATATATTTT	CASSVINSGNTIYF
TRBV5-1	.	once	TRBJ1-1	17	TGCGCCAGCAGCTTGGCCCCAATTAGACTGAGCGTCACTGAAGCTTTCTTT	CASSLAPIRLSVTEAFF
TRBV28	.	.	TRBJ2-3	11	TGTGCCAGCAGCCTCTTGGATACGCAGTATTTT	CASSLLDTQYF
TRBV2	TRBD2	.	TRBJ2-3	17	TGTGCCAGCTTGCCGCTGCTAGCGGGGTTTAGCACAGATACGCAGTATTTT	CASLPLLAGFSTDTQYF
TRBV14	.	.	TRBJ2-1	15	TGTGCCAGCAGCGTTAATAGTCTTTACTACAATGAGCAGTTCTTC	CASSVNSLYYNEQFF
TRBV6-5	.	.	TRBJ2-7	15	TGTGCCAGCAGTCCTACCGGGTTCAGCTCCTACGAGCAGTACTTC	CASSPTGFSSYEQYF
TRBV4-1	TRBD2	.	TRBJ2-1	15	TGCGCCAGCAGCCTCGACAGCGGGGCGGGGAATGAGCAGTTCTTC	CASSLDSGAGNEQFF
TRBV28	.	.	TRBJ1-5	14	TGTGCCAGCAGTTTTGGCGGAAACAATCAGCCCCAGCATTTT	CASSFGGNNQPQHF
TRBV11-2	.	few	TRBJ1-5	14	TGTGCCAGCAGCTTATTCGACACCGATCAGCCCCAGCATTTT	CASSLFDTDQPQHF
TRBV20-1	.	.	TRBJ2-1	11	TGCAGTGCTAGTCCCGGGATTGAGCAGTTCTTC	CSASPGIEQFF
TRBV27	TRBD1	.	TRBJ1-2	15	TGTGCCAGCAGTTTTTTGAAGGGACAGAACTATGGCTACACCTTC	CASSFLKGQNYGYTF
TRBV19	TRBD1	.	TRBJ1-6	15	TGTGCCAGTAAAACAGGGACAGGAAAAGGTTCACCCCTCCACTTT	CASKTGTGKGSPLHF
TRBV6-5	TRBD1	.	TRBJ1-2	14	TGTGCCAGCAGCCGTTCAGGGGGCCTCTATGGCTACATCTTC	CASSRSGGLYGYIF
TRBV28	.	once	TRBJ1-5	15	TGTGCCAGCATCTCCGGGGGAGGGAACAATCAGCCCCAGCATTTT	CASISGGGNNQPQHF
TRBV28	.	.	TRBJ1-4	12	TGTGCCAGCAGCTCCCCACGGGGAAAACTGTTTTTT	CASSSPRGKLFF
TRBV6-5	.	few	TRBJ1-1	14	TGTGCCAGCAGTTACTCAGAGAGAGCGACCGAAGCTTTCTTT	CASSYSERATEAFF
TRBV18	.	.	TRBJ1-3	16	TGTGCCAGCTCACCCCTCGACATTCCCTCTGGAAACACCATATATTTT	CASSPLDIPSGNTIYF
TRBV9	.	.	TRBJ2-3	16	TGTGCCAGCAGCGTATACAACAGCCGCGGCACAGATACGCAGTATTTT	CASSVYNSRGTDTQYF
TRBV18	.	.	TRBJ1-2	12	TGTGCCAGCTCACCAGAGGTCCTTGGCTACACCTTC	CASSPEVLGYTF
TRBV5-1	TRBD2	.	TRBJ2-3	16	TGCGCCAGCAGCGTCAAAATAGCGGGCATCACAGATACGCAGTATTTT	CASSVKIAGITDTQYF